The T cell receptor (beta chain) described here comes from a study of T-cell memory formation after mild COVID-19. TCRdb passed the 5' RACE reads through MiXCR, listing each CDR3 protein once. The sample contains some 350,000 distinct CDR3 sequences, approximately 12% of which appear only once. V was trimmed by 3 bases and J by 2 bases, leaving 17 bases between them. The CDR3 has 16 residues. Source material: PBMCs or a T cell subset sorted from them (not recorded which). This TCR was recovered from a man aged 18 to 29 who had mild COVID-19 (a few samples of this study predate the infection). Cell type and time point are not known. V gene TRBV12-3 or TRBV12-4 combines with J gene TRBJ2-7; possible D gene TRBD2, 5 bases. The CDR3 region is CASSFSDGGGTYEQYF. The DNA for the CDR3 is TGTGCCAGCAGTTTCTCGGACGGAGGAGGAACCTACGAGCAGTACTTC.